This TCR beta chain was identified in a study of radiotherapy plus CTLA-4 blockade in lung cancer. As for the study in general: Objective responses were observed in around a sixth of patients, and disease control was achieved by roughly 31%. Study observations and caveats: The authors reported that early blood T cell clone dynamics, with interferon-beta, best predicted response. TCR clones originating in tumors grew in number in blood after radiotherapy plus ipilimumab.

The CDR3 is 14 residues long. The V end was cut by 5 bases, the J end by 3 bases, with 14 bases between. Germline CDR1 reads WNHNN; CDR2 reads SYGVQD (reference sequence). In the case of this clone: The antigen remains undetermined.

Here immunoSEQ multiplex PCR was the method, and the copy in TCRdb shows in-frame clones only, minus some. The sample has over 75,000 clones, roughly 80% seen once. The J gene is TRBJ2-7, the V gene TRBV10-1; the D call may be TRBD1 or TRBD2 (5 bases each). The clonotype comes from a human donor with non-small cell lung cancer who had stable disease on radiotherapy plus ipilimumab. The sample was peripheral blood, taken from a patient treated with radiotherapy plus ipilimumab. The CDR3: CASSPGSGFYEQYF. The CDR3 bases are TGCGCCAGCAGTCCAGGGTCGGGGTTCTACGAGCAGTACTTC.